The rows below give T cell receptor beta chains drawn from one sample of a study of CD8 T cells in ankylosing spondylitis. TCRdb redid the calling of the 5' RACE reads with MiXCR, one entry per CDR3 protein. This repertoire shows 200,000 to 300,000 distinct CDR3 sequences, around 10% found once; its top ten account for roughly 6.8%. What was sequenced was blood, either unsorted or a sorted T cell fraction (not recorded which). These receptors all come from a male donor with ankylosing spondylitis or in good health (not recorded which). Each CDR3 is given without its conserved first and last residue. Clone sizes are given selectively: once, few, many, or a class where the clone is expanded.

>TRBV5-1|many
ASSSGTSGFQETQY
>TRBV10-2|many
ASSESGAGRYTGELF
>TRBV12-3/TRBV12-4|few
ASSATSVEETQY
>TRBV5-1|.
ASSTAVGVSEQY
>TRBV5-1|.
ASSPWDSRTQNEKLF
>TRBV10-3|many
AISERGEGLNIQY
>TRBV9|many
ASSVFHRYGLYNEQF
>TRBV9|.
ASSSDRANSPLH
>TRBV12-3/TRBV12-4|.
ASSFYAGGGEGSPHH
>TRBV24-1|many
ATSEGLKETQY
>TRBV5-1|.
ASSRLAQRRLAENNEQF
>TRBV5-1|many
ASSLALAGDYEQF
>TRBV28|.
ASNSVAGELF
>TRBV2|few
ASSEGAWQPQH
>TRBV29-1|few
SHRDSMSDTQY
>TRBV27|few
ASSPRLMGYGYT
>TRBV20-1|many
SASVARPNSPLH
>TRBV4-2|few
ASSQVLAGEEADTQY